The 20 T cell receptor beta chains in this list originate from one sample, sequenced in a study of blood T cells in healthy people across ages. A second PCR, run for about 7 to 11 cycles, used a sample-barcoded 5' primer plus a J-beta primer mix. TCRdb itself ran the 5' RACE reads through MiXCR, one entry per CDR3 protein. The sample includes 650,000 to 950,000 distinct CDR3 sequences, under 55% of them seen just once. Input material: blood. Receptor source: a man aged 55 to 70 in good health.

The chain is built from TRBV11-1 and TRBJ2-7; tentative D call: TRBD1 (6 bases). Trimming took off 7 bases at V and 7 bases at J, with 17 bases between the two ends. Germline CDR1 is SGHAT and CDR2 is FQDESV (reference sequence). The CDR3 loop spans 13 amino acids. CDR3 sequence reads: CASTLLRGGEQYF. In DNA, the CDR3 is TGTGCCAGCACCCTCCTGAGAGGGGGTGAGCAGTACTTC. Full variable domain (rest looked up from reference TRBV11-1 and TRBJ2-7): EAEVAQSPRYKITEKSQAVAFWCDPISGHATLYWYRQILGQGPELLVQFQDESVVDDSQLPKDRFSAERLKGVDSTLKIQPAELGDSAMYLCASTLLRGGEQYFGPGTRLTVT.

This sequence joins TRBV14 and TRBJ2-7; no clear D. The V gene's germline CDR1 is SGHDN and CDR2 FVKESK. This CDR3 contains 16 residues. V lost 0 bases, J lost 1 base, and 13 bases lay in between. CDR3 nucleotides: TGTGCCAGCAGCCAAGACATGACCGCGAGTTCCTACGAGCAGTACTTC. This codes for CASSQDMTASSYEQYF.

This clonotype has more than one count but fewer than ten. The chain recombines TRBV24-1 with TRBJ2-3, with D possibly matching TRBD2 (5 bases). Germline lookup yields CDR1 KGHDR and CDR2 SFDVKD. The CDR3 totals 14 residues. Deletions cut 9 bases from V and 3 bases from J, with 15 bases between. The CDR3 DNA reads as TGTGCCACCCGTGCTTACGGGGATACAGATACGCAGTATTTT. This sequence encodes CATRAYGDTDTQYF.

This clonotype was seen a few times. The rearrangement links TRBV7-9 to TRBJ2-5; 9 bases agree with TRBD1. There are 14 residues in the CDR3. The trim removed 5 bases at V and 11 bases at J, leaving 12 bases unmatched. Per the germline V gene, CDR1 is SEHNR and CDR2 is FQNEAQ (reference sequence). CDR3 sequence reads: CASSETGGGGLQYF. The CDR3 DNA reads TGTGCCAGCAGCGAAACAGGGGGCGGAGGTTTACAGTACTTC.

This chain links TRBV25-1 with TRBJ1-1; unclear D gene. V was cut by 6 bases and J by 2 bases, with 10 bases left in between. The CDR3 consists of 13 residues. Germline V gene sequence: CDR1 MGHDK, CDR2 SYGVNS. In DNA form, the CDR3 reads TGTGCCAGCAGATCCTCTTCCAACACTGAAGCTTTCTTT. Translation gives CASRSSSNTEAFF.

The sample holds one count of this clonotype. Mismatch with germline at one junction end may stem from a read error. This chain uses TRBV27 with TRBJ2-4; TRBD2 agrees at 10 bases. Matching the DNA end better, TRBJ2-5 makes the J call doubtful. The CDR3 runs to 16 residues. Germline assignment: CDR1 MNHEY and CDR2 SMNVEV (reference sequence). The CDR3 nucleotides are TGTACCAGCCGCGCCGTTAGCGGGGGGCGGGGGGAGACCCAGTACTTC. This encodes CTSRAVSGGRGETQYF.

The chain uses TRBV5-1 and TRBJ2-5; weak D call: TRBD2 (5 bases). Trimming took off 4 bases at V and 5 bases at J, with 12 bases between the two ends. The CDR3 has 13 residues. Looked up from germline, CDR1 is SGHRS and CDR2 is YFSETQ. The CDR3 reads CASSVRVGETQYF. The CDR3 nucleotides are TGCGCCAGCAGCGTGAGGGTCGGGGAGACCCAGTACTTC. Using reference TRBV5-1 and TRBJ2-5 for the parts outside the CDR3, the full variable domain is KAGVTQTPRYLIKTRGQQVTLSCSPISGHRSVSWYQQTPGQGLQFLFEYFSETQRNKGNFPGRFSGRQFSNSRSEMNVSTLELGDSALYLCASSVRVGETQYFGPGTRLLVL.

CDR3 DNA: TGCGCCAGCAGCCAGAAAGGGGTGTTAGAGTCCTACAATGAGCAGTTCTTC. Its protein is CASSQKGVLESYNEQFF. This rearrangement joins TRBV4-3 to TRBJ2-1; weak D call: TRBD1 (5 bases). Deletions cut 3 bases from V and 1 base from J, with 16 bases between. CDR3 length: 17 amino acids. Germline CDR1 LGHNA, CDR2 YSLEER.

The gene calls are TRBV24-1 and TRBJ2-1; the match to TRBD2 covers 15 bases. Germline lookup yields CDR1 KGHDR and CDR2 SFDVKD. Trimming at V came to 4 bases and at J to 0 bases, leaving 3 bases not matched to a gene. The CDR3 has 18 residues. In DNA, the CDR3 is TGTGCCACCAGTGAACCGGGACTAGCGGGGGGCTCCTACAATGAGCAGTTCTTC. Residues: CATSEPGLAGGSYNEQFF.

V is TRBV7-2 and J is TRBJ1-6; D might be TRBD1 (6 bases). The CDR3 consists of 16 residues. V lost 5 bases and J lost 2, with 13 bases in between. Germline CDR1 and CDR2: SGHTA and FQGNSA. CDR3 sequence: CASSPTGGTYNSPLHF. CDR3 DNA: TGTGCCAGCAGCCCCACCGGGGGCACCTATAATTCACCCCTCCACTTT.

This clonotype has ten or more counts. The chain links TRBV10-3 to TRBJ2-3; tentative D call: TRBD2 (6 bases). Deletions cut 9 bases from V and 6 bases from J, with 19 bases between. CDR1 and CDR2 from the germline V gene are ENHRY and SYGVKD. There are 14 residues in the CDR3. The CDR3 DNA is TGTGCCATTTCCATGGGAGGTTTTGAGGATACGCAGTATTTT. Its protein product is CAISMGGFEDTQYF.

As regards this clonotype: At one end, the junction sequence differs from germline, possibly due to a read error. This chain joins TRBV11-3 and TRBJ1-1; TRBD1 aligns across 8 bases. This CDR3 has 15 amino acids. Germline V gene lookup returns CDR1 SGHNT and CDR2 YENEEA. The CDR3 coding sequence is TGTGCCAGCAGCTTGATGACAGGGGTGAACATTGAAGCTTTCTTT. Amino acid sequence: CASSLMTGVNIEAFF.

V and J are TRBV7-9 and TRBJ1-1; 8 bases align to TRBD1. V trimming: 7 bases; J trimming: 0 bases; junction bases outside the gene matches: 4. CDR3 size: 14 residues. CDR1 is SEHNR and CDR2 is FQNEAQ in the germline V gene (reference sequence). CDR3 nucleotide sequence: TGTGCCAGCACCACAGGGGGAATGAACACTGAAGCTTTCTTT. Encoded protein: CASTTGGMNTEAFF.

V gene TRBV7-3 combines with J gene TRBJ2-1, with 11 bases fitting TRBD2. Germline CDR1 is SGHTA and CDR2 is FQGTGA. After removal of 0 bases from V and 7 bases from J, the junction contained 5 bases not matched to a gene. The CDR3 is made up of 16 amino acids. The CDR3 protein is CASSLTGTSGTNEQFF. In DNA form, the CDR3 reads TGTGCCAGCAGCTTAACCGGGACTAGCGGAACTAATGAGCAGTTCTTC. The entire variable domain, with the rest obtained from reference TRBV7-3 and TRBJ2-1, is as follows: GAGVSQTPSNKVTEKGKYVELRCDPISGHTALYWYRQSLGQGPEFLIYFQGTGAADDSGLPNDRFFAVRPEGSVSTLKIQRTERGDSAVYLCASSLTGTSGTNEQFFGPGTRLTVL.

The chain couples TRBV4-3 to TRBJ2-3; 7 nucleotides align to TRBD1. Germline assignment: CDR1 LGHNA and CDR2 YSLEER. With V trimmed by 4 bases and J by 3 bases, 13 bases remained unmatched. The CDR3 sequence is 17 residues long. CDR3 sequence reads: CASSPSKTGARTDTQYF. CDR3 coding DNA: TGCGCCAGCAGCCCTTCTAAAACAGGGGCGAGGACAGATACGCAGTATTTT.

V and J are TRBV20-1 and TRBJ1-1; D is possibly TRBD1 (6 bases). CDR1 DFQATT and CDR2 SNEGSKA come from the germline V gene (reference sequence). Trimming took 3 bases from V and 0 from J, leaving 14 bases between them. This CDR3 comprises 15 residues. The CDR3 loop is CSASGLDRMNTEAFF. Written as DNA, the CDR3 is TGCAGTGCTAGCGGCTTAGACAGGATGAACACTGAAGCTTTCTTT.

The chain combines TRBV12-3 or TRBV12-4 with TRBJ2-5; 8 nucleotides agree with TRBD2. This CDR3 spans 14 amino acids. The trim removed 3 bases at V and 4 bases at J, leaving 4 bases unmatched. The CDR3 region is CASSFGGGSETQYF. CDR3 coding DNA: TGTGCCAGCAGTTTCGGCGGGGGGTCAGAGACCCAGTACTTC.

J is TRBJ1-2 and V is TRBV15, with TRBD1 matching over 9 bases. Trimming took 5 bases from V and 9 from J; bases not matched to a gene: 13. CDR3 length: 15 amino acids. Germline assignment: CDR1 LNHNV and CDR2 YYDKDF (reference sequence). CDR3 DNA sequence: TGTGCCACCAGCGGCAGGGACAGGGTGGGGTTCAGCTACACCTTC. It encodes CATSGRDRVGFSYTF.

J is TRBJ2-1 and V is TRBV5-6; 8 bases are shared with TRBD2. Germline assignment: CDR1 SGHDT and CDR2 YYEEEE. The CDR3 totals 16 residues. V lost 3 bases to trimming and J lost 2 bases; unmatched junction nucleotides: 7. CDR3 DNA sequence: TGTGCCAGCAGCTCTCGGGGGGGCCGCACCTACAATGAGCAGTTCTTC. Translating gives CASSSRGGRTYNEQFF.

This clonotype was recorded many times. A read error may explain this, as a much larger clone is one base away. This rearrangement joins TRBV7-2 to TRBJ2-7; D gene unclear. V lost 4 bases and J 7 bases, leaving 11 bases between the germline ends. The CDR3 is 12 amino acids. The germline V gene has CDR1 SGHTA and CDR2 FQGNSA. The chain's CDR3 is CASSSYLGEQYF. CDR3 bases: TGTGCCAGCAGCTCGTATCTGGGTGAGCAGTACTTC. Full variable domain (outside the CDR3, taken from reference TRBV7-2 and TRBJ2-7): GAGVSQSPSNKVTEKGKDVELRCDPISGHTALYWYRQSLGQGLEFLIYFQGNSAPDKSGLPSDRFSAERTGGSVSTLTIQRTQQEDSAVYLCASSSYLGEQYFGPGTRLTVT.